The rows below give T cell receptor beta chains drawn from one sample of a study of cytomegalovirus exposure and HLA in healthy donors. Sequenced by immunoSEQ multiplex PCR; TCRdb stores in-frame clones only, minus some. The repertoire has about 150,000 clones, approximately 88% of them found once; the top ten carry 3% to 3.5%. Sequenced: PBMCs. These receptors all stem from a young woman in good health and CMV-seropositive. CDR3s include the opening cysteine and the closing phenylalanine or tryptophan. A D gene is named only where the DNA matches it firmly. Size tells how often a clone was seen (once, few, many) or the class of an expanded clone, and some rows leave it out.

TRBV6-1	TRBJ1-2	-	-	TGTGCCAGCAGTGAAGGGAGGAACTATGGCTACACCTTC	CASSEGRNYGYTF
TRBV4-2	TRBJ1-1	-	-	TGTGCCAGCAGCCAAGCGGGCGGGGGAGCGTCGGGAACTGAAGCTTTCTTT	CASSQAGGGASGTEAFF
TRBV2	TRBJ2-3	-	TRBD1	TGTGCCAGCAGTTTACAGGGGGCGGATACGCAGTATTTT	CASSLQGADTQYF
TRBV5-6	TRBJ2-7	-	-	TGTGCCAGCAGCGCCCAACTATTGAAGGAGCAGTACTTC	CASSAQLLKEQYF
TRBV5-1	TRBJ2-1	-	TRBD2	TGCGCCAGCAGCTCCCAACTAGCGGGAGGTTACAATGAGCAGTTCTTC	CASSSQLAGGYNEQFF
TRBV7-2	TRBJ2-5	-	-	TGTGCCAGCAGCTTAGAACGGATTCAGGGGACCCAGTACTTC	CASSLERIQGTQYF
TRBV4-2	TRBJ2-1	once	TRBD2	TGTGCCAGCAGCCAAGAGTTAGGAGGGAGGGCCTACAATGAGCAGTTCTTC	CASSQELGGRAYNEQFF
TRBV27	TRBJ2-1	-	-	TGTGCCAGCAGTACGCGGAATGAGCAGTTCTTC	CASSTRNEQFF
TRBV7-9	TRBJ2-2	-	-	TGTGCCAGCAGCTCCACCAGAAACACCGGGGAGCTGTTTTTT	CASSSTRNTGELFF
TRBV6-1	TRBJ1-5	-	TRBD1	TGTGCCAGCAGTTTACAGGGGGCTCAGCCCCAGCATTTT	CASSLQGAQPQHF
TRBV9	TRBJ1-2	-	TRBD1	TGTGCCAGCAGCGTGGGACAGGGAACCTATGGCTACACCTTC	CASSVGQGTYGYTF
TRBV5-4	TRBJ1-2	-	TRBD1	TGTGCCAGCAGCTACCGACAGGGGGAGCATGGCTACACCTTC	CASSYRQGEHGYTF
TRBV5-1	TRBJ2-5	-	TRBD1	TGCGCCAGCAGCTTGGCCGCAAGGGGACAGAACAAAGAGACCCAGTACTTC	CASSLAARGQNKETQYF
TRBV13	TRBJ2-5	once	-	TGTGCCAGCAGCTTATCGGAACTCCTTACGGGGACCCAGTACTTC	CASSLSELLTGTQYF
TRBV28	TRBJ2-5	-	TRBD1	TGTGCCAGCAGTTCCTCTTTGGGACAGTTTCAAGAGACCCAGTACTTC	CASSSSLGQFQETQYF
TRBV5-1	TRBJ1-1	-	TRBD1	TGCGCCAGCAGCTTGGCAGGGACAGGGGTCACGAACACTGAAGCTTTCTTT	CASSLAGTGVTNTEAFF
TRBV25-1	TRBJ2-7	once	-	TGTGCCAGCAGTGAATGCCCTAGGATCGACTACGAGCAGTACTTC	CASSECPRIDYEQYF
TRBV4-3	TRBJ2-2	-	TRBD2	TGCGCCAGCAGCCAAGGACTAGCGGGAGTGGCCGGGGAGCTGTTTTTT	CASSQGLAGVAGELFF
TRBV12-5	TRBJ2-6	-	-	TGTGCTAGTGGTTTCTCGGCGGGATCTGGGGCCAACGTCCTGACTTTC	CASGFSAGSGANVLTF
TRBV6-4	TRBJ2-6	-	-	TGTGCCAGCAGTGACTCTAGCGGCTCTGGGGCCAACGTCCTGACTTTC	CASSDSSGSGANVLTF
TRBV5-4	TRBJ2-6	-	-	TGTGCCAGCAGCTTACGTGTCGGCTCTGGGGCCAACGTCCTGACTTTC	CASSLRVGSGANVLTF
TRBV19	TRBJ2-5	-	-	TGTGCCAGTAGTCGCTCTAGCGCACAAGAGACCCAGTACTTC	CASSRSSAQETQYF
TRBV9	TRBJ2-2	-	TRBD2	TGTGCCAGCAGCGTAGGTGGCGGGAGGGTCGGCACCGGGGAGCTGTTTTTT	CASSVGGGRVGTGELFF
TRBV4-2	TRBJ2-6	-	-	TGTGCCAGCAGCCAAGCCCCCCGGCAGGTCCGCTCTGGGGCCAACGTCCTGACTTTC	CASSQAPRQVRSGANVLTF
TRBV15	TRBJ2-5	-	-	TGTGCCACAACAACTTACGGGGACCAAGAGACCCAGTACTTC	CATTTYGDQETQYF
TRBV18	TRBJ2-7	-	-	TGTGCCAGCTCACCACAATCTCCTAGCGTCTCCTACGAGCAGTACTTC	CASSPQSPSVSYEQYF
TRBV6-1	TRBJ2-3	-	TRBD2	TGTGCCAGCAGTGTGGGGACTAGCGGGAGGGCCAGGGCAGATACGCAGTATTTT	CASSVGTSGRARADTQYF
TRBV30	TRBJ2-7	-	TRBD1	TGTGCCTGGAGAGAGACAGGGTTCCACGAGCAGTACTTC	CAWRETGFHEQYF
TRBV7-9	TRBJ2-4	-	TRBD2	TGTGCCAGCAGCTCCACCGGACTAGCAGCCAAAAACATTCAGTACTTC	CASSSTGLAAKNIQYF
TRBV11-2	TRBJ2-7	-	TRBD2	TGTGCCAGCAGCTTAGGATTAGCGGGAGGGCTCGAGCAGTACTTC	CASSLGLAGGLEQYF
TRBV11-3	TRBJ2-1	-	TRBD2	TGTGCCAGCAGCTTAAGACTAGCCGGATACAATGAGCAGTTCTTC	CASSLRLAGYNEQFF
TRBV29-1	TRBJ1-1	-	TRBD1	TGCAGCGTTGAATTTATGTTGGGACAGAGGACTGAGGCTTTCTTT	CSVEFMLGQRTEAFF
TRBV6-1	TRBJ1-2	-	-	TGTGCCAGCAGGTACACAGGGAGGCGGGAGGGCTACACCTTC	CASRYTGRREGYTF
TRBV5-1	TRBJ2-7	-	-	TGCGCCAGCAGCTTGGGCGGAGGTACGGCCTACGAGCAGTACTTC	CASSLGGGTAYEQYF
TRBV5-1	TRBJ2-2	-	-	TGCGCCAGCAGCATCGGGGGTGCGGGAACCGGGGAGCTGTTTTTT	CASSIGGAGTGELFF
TRBV6-5	TRBJ2-4	-	TRBD2	TGTGCCAGCAGCCCCTCGGGAGGTCTGTTAAACATTCAGTACTTC	CASSPSGGLLNIQYF
TRBV30	TRBJ2-7	-	TRBD2	TGTGCCTCAACCGGGACTAGCGAGTTCGAGCAGTACTTC	CASTGTSEFEQYF
TRBV30	TRBJ2-7	once	TRBD2	TGTGCCTGCGTGGGACTAGCGGATTACGAGCAGTACTTC	CACVGLADYEQYF
TRBV7-3	TRBJ2-7	-	-	TGTGCCAGCAGCTTAGCATGGGGCACCGAGCAGTACTTC	CASSLAWGTEQYF
TRBV7-2	TRBJ1-2	-	-	TGTGCCAGCAGCTTTGGATCCAAGGGGGGCTACACCTTC	CASSFGSKGGYTF
TRBV30	TRBJ1-4	once	-	TGTGCCTGGAGTACCCCCGGGGGGGAAAAACTGTTTTTT	CAWSTPGGEKLFF
TRBV5-1	TRBJ2-1	-	TRBD2	TGCGCCAGCAGTCCCGGACTAGCCCCTAATGAGCAGTTCTTC	CASSPGLAPNEQFF
TRBV2	TRBJ2-1	-	-	TGTGCCAGCGGGTCTAGCGTGAGCTCCTACAATGAGCAGTTCTTC	CASGSSVSSYNEQFF
TRBV10-3	TRBJ2-7	-	TRBD1	TGTGCCACCCGACAGGGGGGCTACGAGCAGTACTTC	CATRQGGYEQYF
TRBV9	TRBJ2-3	-	-	TGTGCCAGCAGCGTAGGTAGTTCTGATACGCAGTATTTT	CASSVGSSDTQYF